Listed here are 2 T cell receptor beta chains from one sample, sequenced in a study of blood T cell repertoires in COVID-19. Some clones are missing from TCRdb's copy, which holds only in-frame ones; the method was immunoSEQ multiplex PCR. The sample includes around 160,000 clones, 85% seen only once; the top ten take under 3%. The sequencing input was peripheral blood. These receptors were collected from a woman between 40 and 50 years old with active or convalescent COVID-19.

V usage is TRBV27 and J usage is TRBJ2-3, with 10 positions matching TRBD1. In germline, CDR1 is MNHEY, CDR2 SMNVEV (reference sequence). The CDR3 runs to 17 residues. With V trimmed by 6 bases and J by 0 bases, 9 bases remained unmatched. CDR3 amino acids: CASRRAGTGVSTDTQYF. The CDR3 region has the DNA TGTGCCAGCAGGCGGGCGGGGACAGGGGTTAGCACAGATACGCAGTATTTT.

CDR3 residues: CASKGQGALPQHF. The CDR3 coding sequence is TGTGCCAGCAAGGGACAGGGGGCTTTACCCCAGCATTTT. The V and J genes are TRBV28 and TRBJ1-5, with 12 bases aligning to TRBD1. V was clipped by 7 bases and J by 10 bases; unmatched bases: 5. This CDR3 comprises 13 residues. Germline CDR1 and CDR2: MDHEN and SYDVKM.